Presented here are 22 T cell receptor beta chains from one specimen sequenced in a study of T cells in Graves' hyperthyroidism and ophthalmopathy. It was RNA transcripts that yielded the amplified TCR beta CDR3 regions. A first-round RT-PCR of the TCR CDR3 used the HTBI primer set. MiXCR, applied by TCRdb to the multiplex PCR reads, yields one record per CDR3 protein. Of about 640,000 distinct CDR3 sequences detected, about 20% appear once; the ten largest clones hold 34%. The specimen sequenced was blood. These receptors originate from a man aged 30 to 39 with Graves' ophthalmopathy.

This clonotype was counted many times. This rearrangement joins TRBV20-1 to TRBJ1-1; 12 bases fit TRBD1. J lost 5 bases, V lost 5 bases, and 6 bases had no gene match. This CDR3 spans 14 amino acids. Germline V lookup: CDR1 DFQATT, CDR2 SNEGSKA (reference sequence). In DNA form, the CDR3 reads TGCAGTGCTCCTGTGGGACAGGGGGCGACTGAAGCTTTCTTT. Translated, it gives CSAPVGQGATEAFF.

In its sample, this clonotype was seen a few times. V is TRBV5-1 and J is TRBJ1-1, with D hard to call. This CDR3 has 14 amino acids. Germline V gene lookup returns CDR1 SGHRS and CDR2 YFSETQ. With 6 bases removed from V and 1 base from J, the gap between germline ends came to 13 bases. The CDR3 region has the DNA TGCGCCAGCACCACCCGATCGACGAACACTGAAGCTTTCTTT. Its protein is CASTTRSTNTEAFF.

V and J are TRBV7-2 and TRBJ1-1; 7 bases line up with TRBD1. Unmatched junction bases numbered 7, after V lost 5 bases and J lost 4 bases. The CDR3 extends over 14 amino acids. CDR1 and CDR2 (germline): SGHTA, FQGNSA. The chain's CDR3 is CASSAGAGGTEAFF. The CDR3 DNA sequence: TGTGCCAGCAGCGCAGGGGCAGGGGGCACTGAAGCTTTCTTT.

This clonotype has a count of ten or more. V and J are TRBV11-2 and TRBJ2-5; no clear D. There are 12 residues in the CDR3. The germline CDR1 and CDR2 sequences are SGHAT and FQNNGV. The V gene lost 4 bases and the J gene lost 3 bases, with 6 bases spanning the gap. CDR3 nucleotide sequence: TGTGCCAGCAGCTCTGGAAAAGAGACCCAGTACTTC. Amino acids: CASSSGKETQYF.

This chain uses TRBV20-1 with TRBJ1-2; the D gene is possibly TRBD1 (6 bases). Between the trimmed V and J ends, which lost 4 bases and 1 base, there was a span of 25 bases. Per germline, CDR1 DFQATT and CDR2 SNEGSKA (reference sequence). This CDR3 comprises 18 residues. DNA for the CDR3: TGCAGTGCTAAAGGGGCAGGGGCCCTTCGTCCCTTTAACTATGGCTACACCTTC. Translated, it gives CSAKGAGALRPFNYGYTF.

CDR3 in amino acids: CASIGGQKEVETQYF. CDR3 nucleotide sequence: TGTGCCAGCATCGGCGGACAGAAGGAGGTAGAGACCCAGTACTTC. The chain joins TRBV2 to TRBJ2-5, with TRBD1 as a possible D gene (6 bases). The CDR3 runs 15 residues. Trimming stripped 7 bases from V and 4 bases from J, with 19 bases between. The germline CDR1 and CDR2 sequences are SNHLY and FYNNEI.

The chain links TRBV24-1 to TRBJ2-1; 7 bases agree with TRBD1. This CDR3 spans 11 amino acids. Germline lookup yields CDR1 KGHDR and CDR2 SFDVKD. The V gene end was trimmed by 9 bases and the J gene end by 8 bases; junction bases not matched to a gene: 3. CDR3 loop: CATEGGDEQFF. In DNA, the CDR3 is TGTGCCACCGAAGGGGGCGATGAGCAGTTCTTC.

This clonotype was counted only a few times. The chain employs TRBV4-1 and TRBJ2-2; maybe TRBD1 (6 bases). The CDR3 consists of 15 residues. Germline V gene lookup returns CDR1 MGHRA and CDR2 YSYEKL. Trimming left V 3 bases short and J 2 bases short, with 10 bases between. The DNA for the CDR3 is TGCGCCAGCAGCCACAGGGACACTAACACCGGGGAGCTGTTTTTT. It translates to CASSHRDTNTGELFF.

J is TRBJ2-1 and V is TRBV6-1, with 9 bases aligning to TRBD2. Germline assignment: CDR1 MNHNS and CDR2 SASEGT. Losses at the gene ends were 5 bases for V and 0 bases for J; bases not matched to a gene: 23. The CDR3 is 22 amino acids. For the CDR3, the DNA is TGTGCCAGCAGTCCGACGACAGGGTGGATAGCGGGAGCCCGAGGCTCCTACAATGAGCAGTTCTTC. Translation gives CASSPTTGWIAGARGSYNEQFF.

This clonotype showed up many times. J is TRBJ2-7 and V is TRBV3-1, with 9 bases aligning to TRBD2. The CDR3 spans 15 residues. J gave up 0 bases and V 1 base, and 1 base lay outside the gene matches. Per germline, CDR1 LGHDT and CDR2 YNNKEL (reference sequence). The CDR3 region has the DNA TGTGCCAGCAGCCAAGGACTAGCGGCCTCCTACGAGCAGTACTTC. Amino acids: CASSQGLAASYEQYF.

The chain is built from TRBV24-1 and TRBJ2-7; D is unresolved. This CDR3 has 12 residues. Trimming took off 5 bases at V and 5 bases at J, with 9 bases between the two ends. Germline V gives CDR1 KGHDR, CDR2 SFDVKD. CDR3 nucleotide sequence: TGTGCCACCAGTGGACTCAGCAACGAGCAGTACTTC. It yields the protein CATSGLSNEQYF.

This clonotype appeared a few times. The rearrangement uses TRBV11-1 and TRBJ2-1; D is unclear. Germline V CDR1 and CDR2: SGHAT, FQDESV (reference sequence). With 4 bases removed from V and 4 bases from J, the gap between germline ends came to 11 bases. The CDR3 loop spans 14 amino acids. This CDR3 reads CASSSPQKYNEQFF. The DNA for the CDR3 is TGTGCCAGCAGCTCCCCCCAAAAATACAATGAGCAGTTCTTC.

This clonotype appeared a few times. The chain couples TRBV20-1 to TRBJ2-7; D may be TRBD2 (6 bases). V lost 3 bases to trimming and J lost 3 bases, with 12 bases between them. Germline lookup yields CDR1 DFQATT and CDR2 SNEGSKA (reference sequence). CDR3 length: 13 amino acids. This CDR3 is CSARGGGNYEQYF. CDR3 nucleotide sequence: TGCAGTGCTAGGGGCGGAGGGAACTACGAGCAGTACTTC.

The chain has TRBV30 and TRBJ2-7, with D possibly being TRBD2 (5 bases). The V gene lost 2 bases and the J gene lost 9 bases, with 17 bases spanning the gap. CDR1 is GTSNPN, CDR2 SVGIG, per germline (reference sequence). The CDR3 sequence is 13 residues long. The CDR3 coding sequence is TGTGCCTGGAGTCCTAGCAGCCCGGCTGGGCAGTACTTC. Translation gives CAWSPSSPAGQYF.

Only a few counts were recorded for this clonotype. The CDR3 region has the DNA TGTGCCAGTAGTATCGCAGGGGGAGGAAACACCATATATTTT. It codes for CASSIAGGGNTIYF. The chain is built from TRBV19 and TRBJ1-3; 7 nucleotides align to TRBD1. The CDR3 sequence is 14 residues long. Germline CDR1 reads LNHDA; CDR2 reads SQIVND (reference sequence). V was pared by 3 bases and J by 4 bases, with 3 bases of the junction left unmatched.

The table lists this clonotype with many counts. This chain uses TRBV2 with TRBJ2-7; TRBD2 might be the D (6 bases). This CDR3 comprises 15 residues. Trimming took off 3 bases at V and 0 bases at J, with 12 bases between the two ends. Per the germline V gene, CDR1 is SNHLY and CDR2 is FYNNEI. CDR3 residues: CASSDPTAGSYEQYF. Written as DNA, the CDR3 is TGTGCCAGCAGTGACCCGACAGCGGGCTCCTACGAGCAGTACTTC.

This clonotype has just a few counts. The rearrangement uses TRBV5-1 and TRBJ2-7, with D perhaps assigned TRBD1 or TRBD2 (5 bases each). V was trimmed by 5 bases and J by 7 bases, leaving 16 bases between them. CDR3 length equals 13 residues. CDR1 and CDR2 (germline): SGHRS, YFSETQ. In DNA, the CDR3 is TGCGCCAGCAGGCCAGACAGTCCGGGGGAGCAGTACTTC. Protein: CASRPDSPGEQYF.

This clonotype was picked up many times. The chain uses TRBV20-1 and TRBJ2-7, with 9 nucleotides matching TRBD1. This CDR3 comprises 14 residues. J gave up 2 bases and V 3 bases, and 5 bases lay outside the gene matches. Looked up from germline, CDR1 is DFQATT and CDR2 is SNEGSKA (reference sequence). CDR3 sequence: CSASGGQGPYEQYF. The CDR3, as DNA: TGCAGTGCTAGTGGGGGACAGGGCCCCTACGAGCAGTACTTC.

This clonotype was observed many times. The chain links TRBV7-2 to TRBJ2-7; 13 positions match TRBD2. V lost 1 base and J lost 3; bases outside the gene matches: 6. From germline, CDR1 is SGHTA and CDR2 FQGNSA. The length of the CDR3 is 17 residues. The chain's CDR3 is CASSLGGTSGKNYEQYF. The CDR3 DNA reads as TGTGCCAGCAGCTTAGGGGGGACTAGCGGGAAAAACTACGAGCAGTACTTC.

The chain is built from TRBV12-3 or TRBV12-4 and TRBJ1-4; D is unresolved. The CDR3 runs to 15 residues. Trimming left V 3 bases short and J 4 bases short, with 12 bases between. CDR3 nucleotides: TGTGCCAGCAGTTTCTTGGAGTGGGGTAATGAAAAACTGTTTTTT. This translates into CASSFLEWGNEKLFF.

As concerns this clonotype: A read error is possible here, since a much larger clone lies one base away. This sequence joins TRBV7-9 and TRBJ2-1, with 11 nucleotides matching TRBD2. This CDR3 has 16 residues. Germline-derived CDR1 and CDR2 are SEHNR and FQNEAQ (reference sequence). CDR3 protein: CANSSTSGVLYNEQFF. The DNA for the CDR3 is TGTGCCAACAGCTCGACTAGCGGGGTGCTCTACAATGAGCAGTTCTTC.

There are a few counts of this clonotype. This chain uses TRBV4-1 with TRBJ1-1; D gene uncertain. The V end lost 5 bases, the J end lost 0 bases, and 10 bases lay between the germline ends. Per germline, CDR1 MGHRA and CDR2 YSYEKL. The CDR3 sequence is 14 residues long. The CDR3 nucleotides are TGCGCCAGCAGCACCAACAGAATGAACACTGAAGCTTTCTTT. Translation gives CASSTNRMNTEAFF.